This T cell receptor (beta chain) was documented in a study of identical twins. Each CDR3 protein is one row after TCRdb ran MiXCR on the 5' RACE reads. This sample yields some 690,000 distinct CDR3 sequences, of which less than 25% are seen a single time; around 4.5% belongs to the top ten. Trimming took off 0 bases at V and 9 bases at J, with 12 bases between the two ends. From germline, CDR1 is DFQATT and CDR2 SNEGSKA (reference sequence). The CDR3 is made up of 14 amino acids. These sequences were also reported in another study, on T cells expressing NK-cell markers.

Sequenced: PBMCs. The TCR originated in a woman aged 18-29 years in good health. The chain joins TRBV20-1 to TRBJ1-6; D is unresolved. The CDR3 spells CSAREAGSRSPLHF. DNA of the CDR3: TGCAGTGCTAGAGAGGCAGGCTCACGTTCACCCCTCCACTTT.